This TCR beta chain derives from a study of blood T cell repertoires in COVID-19. Across the whole study: Whether acute or convalescent, the COVID-19 samples came from the United States, Italy and Spain.

The table came from immunoSEQ multiplex PCR; TCRdb's copy has only in-frame clones and leaves some out. The table has about 190,000 clones, 84% seen once. From germline, CDR1 is GTSNPN and CDR2 SVGIG (reference sequence). CDR3 size: 16 residues. The ends lost 1 base at V and 0 bases at J; junction bases unmatched: 6. The sequenced sample consisted of peripheral blood. The rearrangement joins TRBV30 to TRBJ1-5, with TRBD1 identical over 7 bases. The clonotype was recovered from a human donor in a cohort sampled during active COVID-19. In nucleotides, the CDR3 is TGTGCCTGGAGTGCGGGACAGTGGTATAGCAATCAGCCCCAGCATTTT. Translated, it gives CAWSAGQWYSNQPQHF.